These 21 T cell receptor beta chains originate from one sample sequenced in a study of vaccination effects on CD4 cells after COVID-19. Data came from immunoSEQ multiplex PCR; TCRdb stores just in-frame clones and leaves some out. The data show approximately 31,000 clones, with 72% seen just once and around 28% held by the top ten. Their antigens remain unidentified. Expansion with viral peptide pools was applied to antigen-specific CD4+ T cells by the ViraFEST assay prior to sequencing. Following 10 days of culture, CD4+ T cells were isolated. Convalescent patients had PCR-confirmed SARS-CoV-2 infection between March and December 2020. This specimen was CD4+ T cells from PBMCs cultured with a peptide pool, taken before COVID-19 vaccination. The receptors here all came from a human donor who had a prior SARS-CoV-2 infection.

The sample holds a few counts of this clone. The chain is built from TRBV3-1 (or the pseudogene TRBV3-2) and TRBJ2-1; 7 nucleotides match TRBD2. Germline CDR1 reads LGHDT; CDR2 reads YNNKEL (reference sequence). V shed 4 bases, J shed 5 bases, and the junction held 2 bases outside the gene matches. The CDR3 loop spans 13 amino acids. The CDR3 is CASSRTRDNEQFF. The CDR3 DNA sequence: TGTGCCAGCAGCCGGACTAGGGACAATGAGCAGTTCTTC.

There are a few counts of this clone. The chain couples TRBV7-2 to TRBJ1-1; TRBD1 agrees at 7 bases. V dropped 1 base and J dropped 2; count of bases not matched to a gene: 7. CDR1 SGHTA and CDR2 FQGNSA come from the germline V gene. This CDR3 is built from 16 residues. CDR3 in DNA: TGTGCCAGCAGCTTAGGAGGACGACAGGGCAACACTGAAGCTTTCTTT. This gives the protein CASSLGGRQGNTEAFF.

This chain connects TRBV24-1 to TRBJ2-3; perhaps TRBD1 as D (5 bases). The CDR3 consists of 13 residues. V lost 5 bases, J lost 0 bases, and 5 bases lay in between. Germline assignment: CDR1 KGHDR and CDR2 SFDVKD. The CDR3 DNA reads as TGTGCCACCAGTGCAGGGAGCACAGATACGCAGTATTTT. Translation: CATSAGSTDTQYF.

V usage is TRBV4-3 and J usage is TRBJ2-7; 9 bases are shared with TRBD2. The CDR3 covers 16 residues. J lost 0 bases, V lost 3 bases, and 6 bases had no gene match. Germline V CDR1 and CDR2: LGHNA, YSLEER. In DNA form, the CDR3 reads TGCGCCAGCAGCCATTTCCTTAGCGGGGGCTCCTACGAGCAGTACTTC. Residues: CASSHFLSGGSYEQYF.

This chain links TRBV10-3 with TRBJ2-2; 7 nucleotides match TRBD1. In germline, CDR1 is ENHRY, CDR2 SYGVKD. This CDR3 spans 13 amino acids. V lost 8 bases to trimming and J lost 6 bases; unmatched junction nucleotides: 6. Here the CDR3 reads CAIGQDRSGELFF. In nucleotides, the CDR3 is TGTGCCATCGGACAGGACAGGTCCGGGGAGCTGTTTTTT.

The chain is built from TRBV7-9 and TRBJ1-5; 9 bases map to TRBD1. The CDR3 contains 15 residues. Trimming at V came to 5 bases and at J to 6 bases, leaving 8 bases not matched to a gene. The germline CDR1 and CDR2 sequences are SEHNR and FQNEAQ (reference sequence). The CDR3 coding sequence is TGTGCCAGCAGCCCCGGGACAGGGATCTTTCAGCCCCAGCATTTT. It codes for CASSPGTGIFQPQHF.

The chain combines TRBV5-1 with TRBJ2-1; D might be TRBD1 (5 bases). This CDR3 has 15 amino acids. Germline lookup yields CDR1 SGHRS and CDR2 YFSETQ. Trimming took off 4 bases at V and 1 base at J, with 12 bases between the two ends. The CDR3 sequence: CASSRGQGSYNEQFF. CDR3 bases: TGCGCCAGCAGCCGTGGGCAGGGTTCCTACAATGAGCAGTTCTTC. The complete variable domain, with remaining parts taken from reference TRBV5-1 and TRBJ2-1, reads KAGVTQTPRYLIKTRGQQVTLSCSPISGHRSVSWYQQTPGQGLQFLFEYFSETQRNKGNFPGRFSGRQFSNSRSEMNVSTLELGDSALYLCASSRGQGSYNEQFFGPGTRLTVL.

A remark on this clone: One end of the junction varies from germline; a read error may be responsible. The rearrangement uses TRBV14 and TRBJ2-5; D remains unclear. This CDR3 comprises 15 residues. Germline V lookup: CDR1 SGHDN, CDR2 FVKESK. The CDR3 loop reads CASRQAGTARETQYF. The CDR3 DNA is TGTGCCAGCAGACAAGCAGGAACAGCCCGAGAGACCCAGTACTTC.

The V gene is TRBV10-3, the J gene TRBJ1-4; D is ambiguous. CDR3 length equals 15 residues. The germline gives CDR1 ENHRY, CDR2 SYGVKD. Trimming shortened V by 10 bases and J by 0 bases, and 15 bases separated the two germline ends. The CDR3 nucleotides read TGTGCCACGAGGACGGGTGGTGCAACTAATGAAAAACTGTTTTTT. Protein sequence: CATRTGGATNEKLFF.

The CDR3 spells CASSDTKVDSPLHF. The CDR3 DNA follows: TGTGCCAGCAGTGATACGAAAGTCGATTCACCCCTCCACTTT. The chain couples TRBV6-1 to TRBJ1-6, with D unresolved. Germline V CDR1 and CDR2: MNHNS, SASEGT. The CDR3 loop spans 14 amino acids. Between the trimmed V and J ends, which lost 3 bases and 8 bases, there was a span of 11 bases.

This chain joins TRBV4-2 and TRBJ2-2, with D hard to call. Looked up from germline, CDR1 is LGHNA and CDR2 is YNFKEQ. V was shortened by 0 bases and J by 5 bases, with 7 bases between the two germline ends. CDR3 size: 14 residues. CDR3 region: CASSQDFLTGELFF. CDR3 DNA sequence: TGTGCCAGCAGCCAAGATTTCCTTACCGGGGAGCTGTTTTTT.

The rearrangement uses TRBV3-1 (or the pseudogene TRBV3-2) and TRBJ2-5, with D hard to call. This CDR3 spans 17 amino acids. The germline V and J ends were trimmed by 1 base and 5 bases, with 20 bases remaining between them. From germline, CDR1 is LGHDT and CDR2 YNNKEL (reference sequence). The CDR3 reads CASSQVKSGMGTETQYF. CDR3 bases: TGTGCCAGCAGCCAAGTTAAGAGTGGGATGGGCACCGAGACCCAGTACTTC.

CDR3 sequence reads: CASSLSGGTGELFF. CDR3 DNA sequence: TGTGCCAGCAGCTTAAGTGGGGGAACCGGGGAGCTGTTTTTT. The V gene is TRBV7-3, the J gene TRBJ2-2; D may match TRBD1 or TRBD2 (5 bases each). This CDR3 has 14 amino acids. Germline V gene sequence: CDR1 SGHTA, CDR2 FQGTGA. V was pared by 1 base and J by 5 bases, with 8 bases between.

Written as DNA, the CDR3 is TGTGCCAGCAGTGAAGGACAGGGTTTCCCCAATCAGCCCCAGCATTTT. This encodes CASSEGQGFPNQPQHF. The chain joins TRBV6-1 to TRBJ1-5; 7 bases fit TRBD1. Germline loops: CDR1 MNHNS, CDR2 SASEGT. The CDR3 spans 16 residues. Trimming at V came to 1 base and at J to 3 bases, leaving 6 bases not matched to a gene.

This rearrangement joins TRBV9 to TRBJ2-1; D perhaps matches TRBD2 (5 bases). Trimming pared 0 bases from V and 6 bases from J, leaving 10 bases between. In germline, CDR1 is SGDLS, CDR2 YYNGEE. This CDR3 is 14 amino acids long. The CDR3 spells CASSVDTSGNEQFF. The DNA of the CDR3 is TGTGCCAGCAGCGTAGACACTAGTGGCAATGAGCAGTTCTTC.

The V gene is TRBV30, the J gene TRBJ2-5, with D hard to call. Germline CDR1 GTSNPN, CDR2 SVGIG (reference sequence). Trimming took off 1 base at V and 5 bases at J, with 8 bases between the two ends. CDR3 size: 12 residues. CDR3 DNA sequence: TGTGCCTGGAGTGCTCAGTTTGAGACCCAGTACTTC. It codes for CAWSAQFETQYF.

This sequence joins TRBV20-1 and TRBJ1-5; D is undetermined. The CDR3 length is 13 residues. Germline V gene data show CDR1 as DFQATT and CDR2 as SNEGSKA (reference sequence). The V and J ends lost 3 bases and 0 bases respectively, with 6 bases between them. The CDR3 bases are TGCAGTGCTAGTTTTGATAGCAATCAGCCCCAGCATTTT. Protein: CSASFDSNQPQHF.

The V and J genes are TRBV7-9 and TRBJ2-1; D gene ambiguous. Trimming pared 5 bases from V and 0 bases from J, leaving 11 bases between. This CDR3 is built from 15 residues. Germline values: CDR1 SEHNR, CDR2 FQNEAQ (reference sequence). For the CDR3, the DNA is TGTGCCAGCAGCGTCTTATCTGTCTCCTACAATGAGCAGTTCTTC. The encoded protein is CASSVLSVSYNEQFF.

The V and J genes are TRBV14 and TRBJ2-7; tentatively, D is TRBD1 or TRBD2 (5 bases each). The CDR3 length is 16 residues. The germline gives CDR1 SGHDN, CDR2 FVKESK. Trimming shortened V by 1 base and J by 3 bases, and 16 bases separated the two germline ends. CDR3 DNA sequence: TGTGCCAGCAGCCAAGGACCGGGAAGCAGGGACTACGAGCAGTACTTC. Protein product: CASSQGPGSRDYEQYF.

The chain has TRBV18 and TRBJ2-2; 8 bases fit TRBD1. Germline V lookup: CDR1 KGHSH, CDR2 LQKENI. Trimming cost V 0 bases and J 6 bases; bases outside gene matches: 9. CDR3 length: 17 amino acids. CDR3 region: CASSPPTGQGAAGELFF. CDR3 sequence (DNA): TGTGCCAGCTCACCACCGACTGGACAGGGCGCCGCCGGGGAGCTGTTTTTT.

The chain uses TRBV2 and TRBJ2-7; perhaps TRBD2 as D (5 bases). CDR3 length equals 14 residues. Germline-derived CDR1 and CDR2 are SNHLY and FYNNEI. Trimming shortened V by 3 bases and J by 2 bases, and 11 bases separated the two germline ends. CDR3 protein: CASSDGAAAYEQYF. CDR3 sequence (DNA): TGTGCCAGCAGTGACGGAGCGGCAGCCTACGAGCAGTACTTC.